A single count supports the clone carrying this T cell receptor (beta chain). As processed by the authors: Amplified reference gene primers provided the basis for estimating nucleated cell counts. The method was immunoSEQ multiplex PCR; TCRdb's version includes in-frame clones alone and lacks a portion of them. That table furnishes V, J and clone size, whereas the DNA furnished D and trimming. Of 70,000 to 75,000 clones listed, more than 90% are singletons. The data were taken from a study of blood T cell repertoires in COVID-19. Looking at the study overall: From the United States, Italy and Spain came samples of acute and convalescent COVID-19. Sources were T cells, B-cell-depleted T cells, or PBMCs; the material itself was cDNA or gDNA.

Germline V gene lookup returns CDR1 KGHSH and CDR2 LQKENI. Trimming removed 5 bases from V and 7 bases from J; junction bases left unmatched: 6. The CDR3 runs to 15 residues. Sequenced: peripheral blood. The J gene is TRBJ1-6, the V gene TRBV18; 9 nucleotides match TRBD1. The sequence derives from a human donor in a cohort sampled during active COVID-19. CDR3 nucleotide sequence: TGTGCCAGCTCAAAACAGGGGGCCCCGAATTCACCCCTCCACTTT. Its translation is CASSKQGAPNSPLHF.